This is a list of T cell receptor beta chains from one sample in a study of T cell repertoires in ileal Crohn's disease. TCRdb's table, derived via immunoSEQ multiplex PCR, lists solely in-frame clones and lacks some. This table holds approximately 5,400 clones, approximately 90% found once. Sample: CD4+ T cells from ileum. The receptors come from an adult with Crohn's disease. Some clones in this sample may be carry-over from other donors' samples. Both conserved end residues are part of each CDR3. Each record gives: clone size, J gene, V gene, CDR3 length, D gene, CDR3 protein, CDR3 DNA. The D gene is left open where the match is weak. The listing skips clone size in some rows; elsewhere it reads once, few, many or a size class.

abundance: -
j_gene: TRBJ2-5
v_gene: TRBV19
len: 16
d_gene: TRBD2
CDR3aa: CASSMEALASGQTQYF
CDR3nt: TGTGCCAGTAGTATGGAGGCTTTGGCTAGCGGACAGACCCAGTACTTC

abundance: -
j_gene: TRBJ2-3
v_gene: TRBV9
len: 18
d_gene: TRBD2
CDR3aa: CASSVTSGRGRTTDTQYF
CDR3nt: TGTGCCAGCAGCGTTACTAGCGGGAGGGGTCGGACCACAGATACGCAGTATTTT

abundance: -
j_gene: TRBJ2-1
v_gene: TRBV10-3
len: 15
d_gene: TRBD2
CDR3aa: CAISVASGSYNEQFF
CDR3nt: TGTGCCATCAGTGTGGCTAGCGGCTCCTACAATGAGCAGTTCTTC

abundance: -
j_gene: TRBJ1-5
v_gene: TRBV28
len: 15
d_gene: TRBD1
CDR3aa: CASLSGQGGNQPQHF
CDR3nt: TGTGCCAGCCTGAGTGGACAGGGCGGAAATCAGCCCCAGCATTTT

abundance: -
j_gene: TRBJ2-1
v_gene: TRBV7-2
len: 14
d_gene: -
CDR3aa: CASRRTELDNEQFF
CDR3nt: TGTGCCAGCAGACGTACTGAGTTGGACAATGAGCAGTTCTTC

abundance: -
j_gene: TRBJ1-2
v_gene: TRBV15
len: 14
d_gene: -
CDR3aa: CATSRDGKGYGYTF
CDR3nt: TGTGCCACCAGCAGAGACGGGAAGGGCTATGGCTACACCTTC

abundance: once
j_gene: TRBJ2-2
v_gene: TRBV11-2
len: 12
d_gene: -
CDR3aa: CASSLDSGELFF
CDR3nt: TGTGCCAGCAGCTTAGACTCCGGGGAGCTGTTTTTT

abundance: -
j_gene: TRBJ1-4
v_gene: TRBV2
len: 16
d_gene: -
CDR3aa: CASRGISGGPNEKLFF
CDR3nt: TGTGCCAGCAGGGGTATATCTGGGGGCCCTAATGAAAAACTGTTTTTT

abundance: -
j_gene: TRBJ1-5
v_gene: TRBV19
len: 16
d_gene: -
CDR3aa: CASTQGRGRAEGPQHF
CDR3nt: TGTGCCAGTACCCAAGGCCGTGGGAGGGCGGAGGGGCCCCAGCATTTT

abundance: -
j_gene: TRBJ2-2
v_gene: TRBV28
len: 15
d_gene: -
CDR3aa: CASSFRDSNTGELFF
CDR3nt: TGTGCCAGCAGTTTCCGGGACTCAAACACCGGGGAGCTGTTTTTT

abundance: -
j_gene: TRBJ2-3
v_gene: TRBV9
len: 14
d_gene: -
CDR3aa: CASSGSGYTDTQYF
CDR3nt: TGTGCCAGCAGCGGAAGCGGTTACACAGATACGCAGTATTTT

abundance: -
j_gene: TRBJ2-5
v_gene: TRBV7-2
len: 17
d_gene: TRBD2
CDR3aa: CASSQSQAGGVWETQYF
CDR3nt: TGTGCCAGCAGCCAGAGTCAGGCGGGAGGGGTTTGGGAGACCCAGTACTTC

abundance: -
j_gene: TRBJ1-1
v_gene: TRBV12-5
len: 13
d_gene: -
CDR3aa: CASGLLDSSEAFF
CDR3nt: TGTGCTAGTGGTTTGCTAGACAGTAGTGAAGCTTTCTTT

abundance: -
j_gene: TRBJ2-1
v_gene: TRBV7-2
len: 15
d_gene: -
CDR3aa: CASSPSRRGPNEQFF
CDR3nt: TGTGCCAGCAGCCCCTCACGGCGGGGGCCCAATGAGCAGTTCTTC

abundance: -
j_gene: TRBJ2-1
v_gene: TRBV5-1
len: 15
d_gene: TRBD2
CDR3aa: CASSTGTSSYNEQFF
CDR3nt: TGCGCCAGCAGCACCGGGACTAGCTCCTACAATGAGCAGTTCTTC

abundance: -
j_gene: TRBJ1-4
v_gene: TRBV19
len: 14
d_gene: TRBD1
CDR3aa: CASSPGQRNEKLFF
CDR3nt: TGTGCCAGTAGCCCGGGACAGAGGAATGAAAAACTGTTTTTT

abundance: -
j_gene: TRBJ1-5
v_gene: TRBV15
len: 16
d_gene: TRBD1
CDR3aa: CATSGPGTGHFQPQHF
CDR3nt: TGTGCCACCAGCGGCCCCGGGACAGGGCATTTTCAGCCCCAGCATTTT

abundance: -
j_gene: TRBJ2-7
v_gene: TRBV5-1
len: 15
d_gene: TRBD2
CDR3aa: CASSLFLAGNYEQYF
CDR3nt: TGCGCCAGCAGCTTGTTTCTAGCGGGGAACTACGAGCAGTACTTC

abundance: -
j_gene: TRBJ2-7
v_gene: TRBV28
len: 15
d_gene: TRBD2
CDR3aa: CASSTPTGLPYEQYF
CDR3nt: TGTGCCAGCAGTACCCCCACGGGACTACCCTACGAGCAGTACTTC

abundance: -
j_gene: TRBJ2-7
v_gene: TRBV5-1
len: 14
d_gene: TRBD2
CDR3aa: CASSPASGDYEQYF
CDR3nt: TGCGCCAGCAGCCCGGCTAGCGGGGACTACGAGCAGTACTTC

abundance: -
j_gene: TRBJ2-3
v_gene: TRBV4-2
len: 15
d_gene: TRBD1
CDR3aa: CASSQVKGAIDTQYF
CDR3nt: TGTGCCAGCAGCCAAGTAAAGGGGGCGATAGATACGCAGTATTTT

abundance: -
j_gene: TRBJ2-3
v_gene: TRBV29-1
len: 13
d_gene: -
CDR3aa: CSHRKPGTDTQYF
CDR3nt: TGCAGCCACCGCAAGCCGGGCACAGATACGCAGTATTTT

abundance: -
j_gene: TRBJ2-7
v_gene: TRBV7-8
len: 11
d_gene: -
CDR3aa: CASSVLYEQYF
CDR3nt: TGTGCCAGCAGCGTACTTTACGAGCAGTACTTC

abundance: -
j_gene: TRBJ1-3
v_gene: TRBV7-9
len: 13
d_gene: -
CDR3aa: CASSSTQRDTIYF
CDR3nt: TGTGCCAGCAGCTCAACCCAGCGGGACACCATATATTTT

abundance: -
j_gene: TRBJ1-2
v_gene: TRBV6-1
len: 15
d_gene: -
CDR3aa: CASSLTYATNYGYTF
CDR3nt: TGTGCCAGCAGCCTCACTTACGCTACTAACTATGGCTACACCTTC

abundance: once
j_gene: TRBJ1-1
v_gene: TRBV28
len: 15
d_gene: -
CDR3aa: CASSPATGVNTEAFF
CDR3nt: TGTGCCAGCAGTCCCGCGACCGGGGTGAACACTGAAGCTTTCTTT

abundance: -
j_gene: TRBJ2-7
v_gene: TRBV5-1
len: 17
d_gene: TRBD2
CDR3aa: CASSPRLAGGLNYEQYF
CDR3nt: TGCGCCAGCAGCCCGAGACTAGCGGGAGGGCTGAACTACGAGCAGTACTTC

abundance: -
j_gene: TRBJ2-1
v_gene: TRBV18
len: 15
d_gene: TRBD2
CDR3aa: CASSPPGFSGPEQFF
CDR3nt: TGTGCCAGCTCACCACCGGGCTTTAGCGGGCCCGAGCAGTTCTTC

abundance: -
j_gene: TRBJ1-3
v_gene: TRBV15
len: 14
d_gene: TRBD1
CDR3aa: CATSREGTGNTIYF
CDR3nt: TGTGCCACCAGCAGAGAAGGGACAGGGAACACCATATATTTT

abundance: -
j_gene: TRBJ2-1
v_gene: TRBV5-1
len: 15
d_gene: -
CDR3aa: CASSSTGTSYNEQFF
CDR3nt: TGCGCCAGCAGCTCTACAGGGACCTCCTACAATGAGCAGTTCTTC

abundance: -
j_gene: TRBJ2-1
v_gene: TRBV15
len: 16
d_gene: TRBD2
CDR3aa: CATRGDPGLAVYEQFF
CDR3nt: TGTGCCACCAGAGGAGATCCGGGACTAGCGGTATATGAGCAGTTCTTC

abundance: -
j_gene: TRBJ2-2
v_gene: TRBV6-4
len: 16
d_gene: TRBD2
CDR3aa: CASSVSGGLASGELFF
CDR3nt: TGTGCCAGCAGTGTCTCCGGGGGACTAGCGTCCGGGGAGCTGTTTTTT

abundance: once
j_gene: TRBJ2-5
v_gene: TRBV19
len: 13
d_gene: -
CDR3aa: CASNAQAHGTQYF
CDR3nt: TGTGCCAGTAACGCCCAAGCCCACGGGACCCAGTACTTC

abundance: -
j_gene: TRBJ1-1
v_gene: TRBV5-4
len: 16
d_gene: TRBD1
CDR3aa: CASSWGQVMMNTEAFF
CDR3nt: TGTGCCAGCAGCTGGGGACAGGTAATGATGAACACTGAAGCTTTCTTT

abundance: -
j_gene: TRBJ2-3
v_gene: TRBV19
len: 14
d_gene: -
CDR3aa: CASSLAGPTDTQYF
CDR3nt: TGTGCCAGTAGTTTAGCAGGTCCGACAGATACGCAGTATTTT

abundance: few
j_gene: TRBJ2-3
v_gene: TRBV7-2
len: 16
d_gene: TRBD2
CDR3aa: CASSFQRGSGTDTQYF
CDR3nt: TGTGCCAGCAGCTTCCAGCGGGGGTCAGGTACAGATACGCAGTATTTT

abundance: -
j_gene: TRBJ2-1
v_gene: TRBV7-3
len: 18
d_gene: TRBD2
CDR3aa: CASSLNAPSGSVRNEQFF
CDR3nt: TGTGCCAGCAGTTTAAATGCCCCTAGCGGGAGCGTTCGGAATGAGCAGTTCTTC

abundance: -
j_gene: TRBJ2-1
v_gene: TRBV11-2
len: 15
d_gene: TRBD1
CDR3aa: CASSYRGPLDNEQFF
CDR3nt: TGTGCCAGCAGCTACAGGGGGCCCCTCGACAATGAGCAGTTCTTC

abundance: -
j_gene: TRBJ2-7
v_gene: TRBV6-6
len: 16
d_gene: TRBD2
CDR3aa: CASSYSTGEGSYEQYF
CDR3nt: TGTGCCAGCAGTTACTCGACGGGGGAGGGATCCTACGAGCAGTACTTC

abundance: -
j_gene: TRBJ2-6
v_gene: TRBV6-1
len: 15
d_gene: -
CDR3aa: CASSIQGSGANVLTF
CDR3nt: TGTGCCAGCAGTATACAGGGCTCTGGGGCCAACGTCCTGACTTTC

abundance: -
j_gene: TRBJ2-1
v_gene: TRBV2
len: 14
d_gene: TRBD2
CDR3aa: CASKTSGDYNEQFF
CDR3nt: TGTGCCAGCAAAACTAGCGGAGATTACAATGAGCAGTTCTTC

abundance: -
j_gene: TRBJ2-7
v_gene: TRBV28
len: 14
d_gene: TRBD2
CDR3aa: CASVAGGGRGEQYF
CDR3nt: TGTGCCAGCGTAGCGGGAGGGGGCCGGGGAGAGCAGTACTTC

abundance: -
j_gene: TRBJ1-2
v_gene: TRBV5-1
len: 16
d_gene: TRBD1
CDR3aa: CASSFRDSATNYGYTF
CDR3nt: TGCGCCAGCAGCTTCCGGGACAGCGCTACTAACTATGGCTACACCTTC

abundance: -
j_gene: TRBJ1-4
v_gene: TRBV7-2
len: 18
d_gene: TRBD1
CDR3aa: CASSHQEGSGQGGRLLFF
CDR3nt: TGTGCCAGCAGCCACCAGGAGGGTTCGGGACAGGGAGGTAGATTACTGTTTTTT

abundance: -
j_gene: TRBJ2-5
v_gene: TRBV4-3
len: 13
d_gene: -
CDR3aa: CASSLQYQETQYF
CDR3nt: TGCGCCAGCAGCCTCCAGTACCAAGAGACCCAGTACTTC

abundance: -
j_gene: TRBJ2-1
v_gene: TRBV6-5
len: 15
d_gene: TRBD1
CDR3aa: CASSPRQGAYNEQFF
CDR3nt: TGTGCCAGCAGCCCAAGACAGGGTGCGTACAATGAGCAGTTCTTC

abundance: once
j_gene: TRBJ2-3
v_gene: TRBV7-7
len: 15
d_gene: TRBD2
CDR3aa: CASSSGSGRTDTQYF
CDR3nt: TGTGCCAGCAGCTCGGGAAGCGGGAGAACAGATACGCAGTATTTT

abundance: -
j_gene: TRBJ2-2
v_gene: TRBV19
len: 15
d_gene: TRBD2
CDR3aa: CASSSGSSVTGELFF
CDR3nt: TGTGCCAGTAGTAGCGGGAGCTCTGTGACCGGGGAGCTGTTTTTT

abundance: once
j_gene: TRBJ1-1
v_gene: TRBV7-2
len: 14
d_gene: TRBD1
CDR3aa: CASSPAGTGTEAFF
CDR3nt: TGTGCCAGCAGCCCCGCCGGGACAGGCACTGAAGCTTTCTTT

abundance: -
j_gene: TRBJ1-4
v_gene: TRBV28
len: 12
d_gene: TRBD1
CDR3aa: CASSTRTGWLFF
CDR3nt: TGTGCCAGCAGTACGCGGACAGGGTGGCTGTTTTTT

abundance: once
j_gene: TRBJ2-1
v_gene: TRBV10-1
len: 15
d_gene: -
CDR3aa: CASSGLTGVANEQFF
CDR3nt: TGCGCCAGCAGTGGATTGACAGGTGTAGCCAATGAGCAGTTCTTC

abundance: -
j_gene: TRBJ2-3
v_gene: TRBV6-5
len: 15
d_gene: -
CDR3aa: CASSYGQTGSDTQYF
CDR3nt: TGTGCCAGCAGTTACGGGCAGACCGGATCAGATACGCAGTATTTT

abundance: -
j_gene: TRBJ2-1
v_gene: TRBV7-2
len: 16
d_gene: -
CDR3aa: CASTTFLGGAYNEQFF
CDR3nt: TGTGCCAGCACGACATTTCTGGGCGGGGCCTACAATGAGCAGTTCTTC

abundance: -
j_gene: TRBJ2-3
v_gene: TRBV9
len: 16
d_gene: -
CDR3aa: CASSPSLRANTDTQYF
CDR3nt: TGTGCCAGCAGCCCATCCTTGAGGGCGAACACAGATACGCAGTATTTT

abundance: once
j_gene: TRBJ2-5
v_gene: TRBV19
len: 14
d_gene: TRBD1
CDR3aa: CASSRGTGGETQYF
CDR3nt: TGTGCCAGTAGTAGGGGGACAGGGGGAGAGACCCAGTACTTC

abundance: -
j_gene: TRBJ1-1
v_gene: TRBV2
len: 15
d_gene: -
CDR3aa: CASNGQGSFGAEAFF
CDR3nt: TGTGCCAGCAATGGGCAGGGGAGCTTCGGGGCTGAAGCTTTCTTT

abundance: once
j_gene: TRBJ2-2
v_gene: TRBV28
len: 15
d_gene: -
CDR3aa: CASSSLGGGPGELFF
CDR3nt: TGTGCCAGCAGTTCCTTGGGGGGGGGCCCCGGGGAGCTGTTTTTT